This entry concerns a single TCR beta chain. V lost 5 bases and J lost 0, with 11 bases in between. In germline, CDR1 is LNHDA, CDR2 SQIVND (reference sequence). This CDR3 has 16 residues. The repertoire was sequenced with immunoSEQ multiplex PCR; TCRdb's copy has only in-frame clones and lacks some. In the table there are about 170,000 clones, approximately 87% of which are singletons. These data belong to a study of blood T cell repertoires in COVID-19. The chain uses TRBV19 and TRBJ2-6; D is perhaps TRBD1 (6 bases). Sequenced sample: peripheral blood. The sequence came from a woman between 55 and 75 years old with COVID-19, enrolled during active disease. The CDR3 sequence: CASSSDRSSGANVLTF. The DNA for the CDR3 is TGTGCCAGTAGTTCCGACAGGTCCTCTGGGGCCAACGTCCTGACTTTC.